This T cell receptor beta chain is drawn from a study of regulatory dendritic cells for organ transplantation. Notes on the study in general: The authors noted considerable between-person heterogeneity in alloreactive memory CD8+ cells. Naive T cells showed high diversity, memory cells less, memory CD8+ least. Memory CD8+ clonal expansion seemed more limited with regulatory than mature dendritic cells.

The CDR3 extends over 16 amino acids. V shed 2 bases and J shed 0 bases, with 10 bases lying between them. The germline CDR1 and CDR2 sequences are MNHEY and SVGAGI. The protocol was immunoSEQ multiplex PCR, while the TCRdb copy is restricted to in-frame clones and leaves out a portion. The profile covers roughly 20,000 clones, with roughly 85% appearing a single time and approximately 0.68% taken by the ten largest. Sorted subsets were CFSE-labeled and cultured about 5 days with allogeneic dendritic cells. With regard to this clone: Its specificity is unknown.

Specimen: naive CD4+ T cells from blood cultured with regulatory dendritic cells. Stated subset: CD45RA+ naive T cells. This chain uses TRBV6-5 with TRBJ2-2; D remains unclear. The TCR originated in a human donor in good health. DNA for the CDR3: TGTGCCAGCAGTTACGGCAGATCTTCGAACACCGGGGAGCTGTTTTTT. It yields the protein CASSYGRSSNTGELFF.